The clone carrying this TCR beta chain was detected only a few times. Its antigen is unknown. CDR1 SNHLY and CDR2 FYNNEI come from the germline V gene. Between the trimmed V and J ends, which lost 7 bases and 3 bases, there was a span of 18 bases. The length of the CDR3 is 15 residues. This entry comes from a study of T-cell reconstitution after alpha-beta-depleted transplantation in children. Study-wide findings and caveats: Surviving recipient T cells and thymic progenitors produced the high day-60 TCRbeta diversity seen in some patients. Newly produced T cells mostly provided counts and TCRbeta diversity after one year, as hyperexpanded clones declined. At around two months after transplant, the alpha-beta T cells were reportedly derived from several hundred expanded clones that came from non-depleted graft cells.

Unique molecular identifiers featured in how the TCRbeta library was prepared. TCRdb reprocessed the PCR reads with MiXCR, giving one entry per CDR3 protein. This table holds around 100,000 distinct CDR3 sequences, about a tenth found once. The chain employs TRBV2 and TRBJ1-2; possibly TRBD1 for D (6 bases). Sequencing was performed on PBMCs, taken before TCRalphabeta/CD19-depleted stem cell transplant. This sequence was found in a boy aged 2 to 9 with acute lymphoblastic leukemia, due to receive a stem cell transplant. The CDR3 DNA reads as TGTGCCAGCACCGAGCCGGGGGCGGGCGACTATGGCTACACCTTC. The encoded protein is CASTEPGAGDYGYTF.